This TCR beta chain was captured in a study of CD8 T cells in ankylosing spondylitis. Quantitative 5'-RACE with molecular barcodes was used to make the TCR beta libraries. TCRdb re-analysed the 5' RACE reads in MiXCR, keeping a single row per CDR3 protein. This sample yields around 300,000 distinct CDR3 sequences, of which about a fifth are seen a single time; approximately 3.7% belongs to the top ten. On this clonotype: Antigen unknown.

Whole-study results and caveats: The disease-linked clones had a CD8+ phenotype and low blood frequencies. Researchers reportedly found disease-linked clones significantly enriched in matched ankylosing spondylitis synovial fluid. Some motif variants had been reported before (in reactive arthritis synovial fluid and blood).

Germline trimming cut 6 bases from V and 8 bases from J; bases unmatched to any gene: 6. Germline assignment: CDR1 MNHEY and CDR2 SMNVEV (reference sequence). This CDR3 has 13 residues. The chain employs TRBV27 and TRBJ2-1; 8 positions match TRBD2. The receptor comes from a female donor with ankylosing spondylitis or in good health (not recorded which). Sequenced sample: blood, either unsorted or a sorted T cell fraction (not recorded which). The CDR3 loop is CASRIVGGDEQFF. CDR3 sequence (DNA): TGTGCCAGCAGAATAGTCGGGGGGGATGAGCAGTTCTTC.